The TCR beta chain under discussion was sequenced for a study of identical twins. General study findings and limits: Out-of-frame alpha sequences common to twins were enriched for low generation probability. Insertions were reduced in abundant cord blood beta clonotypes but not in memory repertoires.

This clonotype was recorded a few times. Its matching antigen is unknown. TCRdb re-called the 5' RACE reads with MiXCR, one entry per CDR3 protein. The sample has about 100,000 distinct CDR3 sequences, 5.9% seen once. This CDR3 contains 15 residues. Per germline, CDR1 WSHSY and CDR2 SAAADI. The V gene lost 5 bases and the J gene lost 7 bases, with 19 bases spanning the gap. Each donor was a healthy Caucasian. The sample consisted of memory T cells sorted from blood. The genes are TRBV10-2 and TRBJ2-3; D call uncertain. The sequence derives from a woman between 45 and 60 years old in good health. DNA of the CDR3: TGCGCCAGCAGTCCTGATCTCGTACATATACATACGCAGTATTTT. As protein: CASSPDLVHIHTQYF.